These 29 T cell receptor beta chains originate from one sample sequenced in a study of blood T cell repertoires in COVID-19. Method: immunoSEQ multiplex PCR; TCRdb's copy keeps in-frame clones and lacks some. This sample has some 150,000 clones, with 60% to 85% found just once. The sample consisted of peripheral blood. The receptors were gathered from an elderly woman with active or convalescent COVID-19.

The chain recombines TRBV5-1 with TRBJ2-3, with TRBD2 matching over 9 bases. This CDR3 spans 14 amino acids. V shed 4 bases and J 5 bases; nucleotides not matched to a gene: 5. Germline V gene data show CDR1 as SGHRS and CDR2 as YFSETQ. CDR3 in DNA: TGCGCCAGCAGCGGAGCGGGGGGACAAGATACGCAGTATTTT. Translation gives CASSGAGGQDTQYF.

The CDR3 DNA reads as TGTGCCAGCGCAGCCGGGGGGTTCGCTGAAGCTTTCTTT. It yields the protein CASAAGGFAEAFF. The chain couples TRBV7-8 to TRBJ1-1; D may be TRBD1 (5 bases). V was cut by 8 bases and J by 6 bases, with 16 bases left in between. From germline, CDR1 is SGHVS and CDR2 FQNEAQ. There are 13 residues in the CDR3.

This chain connects TRBV7-9 to TRBJ2-1, with 12 bases fitting TRBD2. The CDR3 is 15 amino acids. Trimming took 1 base from V and 9 from J; bases not matched to a gene: 4. Germline CDR1 is SEHNR and CDR2 is FQNEAQ (reference sequence). The CDR3 DNA reads as TGTGCCAGCAGCTTAGGACTAGCGGGGGAACGTGAGCAGTTCTTC. Translation gives CASSLGLAGEREQFF.

The chain uses TRBV2 and TRBJ1-5, with D possibly being TRBD1 (5 bases). Trimming shortened V by 3 bases and J by 4 bases, and 13 bases separated the two germline ends. Germline CDR1 and CDR2: SNHLY and FYNNEI. There are 15 residues in the CDR3. This chain's CDR3 is CASSEWFRQNQPQHF. For the CDR3, the DNA is TGTGCCAGCAGTGAGTGGTTTCGACAGAATCAGCCCCAGCATTTT.

In its sample, this clone was seen a few times. The chain links TRBV27 to TRBJ2-1; 9 bases map to TRBD1. Germline V gene data show CDR1 as MNHEY and CDR2 as SMNVEV (reference sequence). The CDR3 is made up of 14 amino acids. The V segment lost 6 bases and the J segment 9 bases; nucleotides outside the gene matches: 9. The CDR3 protein is CASSVPGTGTEQFF. CDR3 DNA: TGTGCCAGCAGCGTCCCCGGGACAGGGACTGAGCAGTTCTTC.

This chain links TRBV20-1 with TRBJ2-1; a weak D match, TRBD2 (5 bases). The CDR3 sequence is 11 residues long. Germline assignment: CDR1 DFQATT and CDR2 SNEGSKA (reference sequence). Deletions cut 5 bases from V and 12 bases from J, with 14 bases between. CDR3 sequence: CSASRDSRQFF. CDR3 nucleotides: TGCAGTGCTTCCCGGGATTCGCGGCAGTTCTTC.

The chain uses TRBV28 and TRBJ1-2, with 7 bases fitting TRBD1. CDR3 length: 14 residues. Germline V gene data show CDR1 as MDHEN and CDR2 as SYDVKM. Trimming at V came to 5 bases and at J to 3 bases, leaving 6 bases not matched to a gene. The CDR3 loop reads CASSQGGDYYGYTF. The CDR3 DNA is TGTGCCAGCAGTCAAGGGGGCGACTACTATGGCTACACCTTC.

This chain links TRBV11-3 with TRBJ2-3; tentative D call: TRBD1 (6 bases). Per germline, CDR1 SGHNT and CDR2 YENEEA. There are 14 residues in the CDR3. Trimming pared 0 bases from V and 7 bases from J, leaving 11 bases between. CDR3 in DNA: TGTGCCAGCAGCTTAGAAGGGGGATCGCATACGCAGTATTTT. Protein: CASSLEGGSHTQYF. The complete variable domain, with remaining parts taken from reference TRBV11-3 and TRBJ2-3, reads EAGVVQSPRYKIIEKKQPVAFWCNPISGHNTLYWYLQNLGQGPELLIRYENEEAVDDSQLPKDRFSAERLKGVDSTLKIQPAELGDSAVYLCASSLEGGSHTQYFGPGTRLTVL.

The CDR3 protein is CASSQASGQFSYEQYF. Here the CDR3 DNA reads TGCGCCAGCAGCCAAGCTTCTGGACAATTCTCCTACGAGCAGTACTTC. The chain uses TRBV4-3 and TRBJ2-7, with D perhaps matching TRBD1 (5 bases). The germline CDR1 and CDR2 sequences are LGHNA and YSLEER. This CDR3 has 16 amino acids. V was shortened by 1 base and J by 0 bases, with 13 bases between the two germline ends.

The gene calls are TRBV7-3 and TRBJ1-1; D may be TRBD1 (5 bases). The germline CDR1 and CDR2 sequences are SGHTA and FQGTGA. The V end lost 4 bases, the J end lost 1 base, and 10 bases lay between the germline ends. CDR3 length: 14 amino acids. In DNA, the CDR3 is TGTGCCAGCAGCTACCTGGGGGGGAACACTGAAGCTTTCTTT. It codes for CASSYLGGNTEAFF.

This clone was detected only once. The rearrangement links TRBV10-3 to TRBJ2-3; 12 nucleotides match TRBD1. The CDR3 length is 14 residues. Per the germline V gene, CDR1 is ENHRY and CDR2 is SYGVKD. The junction had 3 bases not matched to a gene; V was cut back by 6 bases and J by 5 bases. CDR3 nucleotides: TGTGCCATCAGAGGGGACAGGGGGCTAGATACGCAGTATTTT. As protein: CAIRGDRGLDTQYF.

J is TRBJ2-7 and V is TRBV15; 11 bases agree with TRBD2. With V trimmed by 5 bases and J by 1 base, 7 bases remained unmatched. CDR3 length equals 16 residues. CDR1 is LNHNV and CDR2 is YYDKDF in the germline V gene (reference sequence). In nucleotides, the CDR3 is TGTGCCACCAGCTTACTTCTAGCGGGGGGTTCCTACGAGCAGTACTTC. Protein product: CATSLLLAGGSYEQYF.

The chain is built from TRBV7-3 and TRBJ1-1; perhaps TRBD1 as D (5 bases). V shed 5 bases and J shed 7 bases, with 17 bases lying between them. The germline V gene encodes CDR1 SGHTA and CDR2 FQGTGA. The CDR3 loop spans 14 amino acids. The CDR3 nucleotides read TGTGCCAGCAGCACGGCGGTCGACAGTGGTGAAGCTTTCTTT. Translating gives CASSTAVDSGEAFF.

The gene calls are TRBV6-6 and TRBJ2-7; 7 bases map to TRBD1. V dropped 7 bases and J dropped 6; count of bases not matched to a gene: 12. The CDR3 length is 14 residues. CDR1 and CDR2 (germline): MNHNY, SVGAGI (reference sequence). The CDR3 nucleotides are TGTGCCAGCACGCCGGGGCAGGGGGTCTTCGAGCAGTACTTC. It encodes CASTPGQGVFEQYF.

The chain carries TRBV15 and TRBJ1-6, with 7 bases that match TRBD1. Germline V gene lookup returns CDR1 LNHNV and CDR2 YYDKDF (reference sequence). V was clipped by 3 bases and J by 7 bases; unmatched bases: 9. The CDR3 covers 16 residues. The CDR3 coding sequence is TGTGCCACCAGCAGTCCCAAGGACAGGAGAAATTCACCCCTCCACTTT. Translated: CATSSPKDRRNSPLHF. The full variable domain, rest sourced from reference TRBV15 and TRBJ1-6, is DAMVIQNPRYQVTQFGKPVTLSCSQTLNHNVMYWYQQKSSQAPKLLFHYYDKDFNNEADTPDNFQSRRPNTSFCFLDIRSPGLGDTAMYLCATSSPKDRRNSPLHFGNGTRLTVT.

V usage is TRBV5-5 and J usage is TRBJ1-2; 7 bases agree with TRBD1. CDR1 and CDR2 from the germline V gene are SGHKS and YYEKEE (reference sequence). V gave up 4 bases and J gave up 7 bases; unmatched junction bases: 16. The CDR3 consists of 16 residues. CDR3: CASSLVEGAPDGGYTF. Written as DNA, the CDR3 is TGTGCCAGCAGCCTCGTGGAGGGGGCGCCGGACGGTGGCTACACCTTC.

Only a few counts were recorded for this clone. The J gene is TRBJ1-2, the V gene TRBV5-5; no firm D call. The CDR3 has 12 amino acids. The germline CDR1 and CDR2 sequences are SGHKS and YYEKEE (reference sequence). Trimming stripped 2 bases from V and 2 bases from J, with 4 bases between. The CDR3 here is CASSFINYGYTF. The CDR3 DNA sequence: TGTGCCAGCAGCTTCATCAACTATGGCTACACCTTC.

The CDR3, as DNA: TGCGCCAGCAGTGAAGACGGGTATAGTGAAAAACTGTTTTTT. Encoded protein: CASSEDGYSEKLFF. The rearrangement uses TRBV10-2 and TRBJ1-4; no reliable D call. The CDR3 has 14 amino acids. The V end lost 3 bases, the J end lost 7 bases, and 12 bases lay between the germline ends. The V gene's germline CDR1 is WSHSY and CDR2 SAAADI.

The chain carries TRBV28 and TRBJ1-2; D perhaps matches TRBD1 (6 bases). V gave up 6 bases and J gave up 4 bases, with 9 bases separating them. Germline V gene sequence: CDR1 MDHEN, CDR2 SYDVKM. The CDR3 is made up of 12 amino acids. CDR3 sequence reads: CASRGTSYGYTF. Here the CDR3 DNA reads TGTGCCAGCAGAGGGACAAGCTATGGCTACACCTTC.

V is TRBV5-1 and J is TRBJ1-5, with a weak D call TRBD1 (5 bases). CDR1 and CDR2 from the germline V gene are SGHRS and YFSETQ. The germline V and J ends were trimmed by 4 bases and 3 bases, with 8 bases remaining between them. This CDR3 comprises 13 residues. The CDR3 reads CASSTDINQPQHF. CDR3 coding DNA: TGCGCCAGCAGCACGGACATCAATCAGCCCCAGCATTTT.

V usage is TRBV25-1 and J usage is TRBJ2-3; 9 bases are shared with TRBD2. The CDR3 has 17 amino acids. Germline CDR1 is MGHDK and CDR2 is SYGVNS. The trim removed 1 base at V and 2 bases at J, leaving 7 bases unmatched. The CDR3 region has the DNA TGTGCCAGCAGTGAATGGGGGGCTAGCGGGGACACAGATACGCAGTATTTT. Its protein is CASSEWGASGDTDTQYF.

The chain links TRBV2 to TRBJ2-7; a weak D match, TRBD1 (5 bases). Trimming shortened V by 6 bases and J by 3 bases, and 6 bases separated the two germline ends. CDR1 and CDR2 from the germline V gene are SNHLY and FYNNEI. The CDR3 runs to 11 residues. Here the CDR3 DNA reads TGTGCCAGCAGCAGGGTCTACGAGCAGTACTTC. Translation gives CASSRVYEQYF.

The chain couples TRBV27 to TRBJ1-4, with 7 bases lining up with TRBD1. Losses at the gene ends were 3 bases for V and 5 bases for J; bases not matched to a gene: 3. This CDR3 is built from 14 residues. Looked up from germline, CDR1 is MNHEY and CDR2 is SMNVEV (reference sequence). For the CDR3, the DNA is TGTGCCAGCAGTTTTAGAGGGGGCAATGAAAAACTGTTTTTT. Translated, it gives CASSFRGGNEKLFF.

The rearrangement links TRBV5-1 to TRBJ1-5; D remains unclear. Trimming removed 2 bases from V and 0 bases from J, with 9 bases in between. The CDR3 length is 15 residues. The germline CDR1 and CDR2 sequences are SGHRS and YFSETQ. DNA for the CDR3: TGCGCCAGCAGCTTATCCGGGGTTAGCAATCAGCCCCAGCATTTT. This codes for CASSLSGVSNQPQHF.

CDR3 DNA sequence: TGTGCCAGCAGCTTAGGCGGCTCTGGGGCCAACGTCCTGACTTTC. It encodes CASSLGGSGANVLTF. The chain links TRBV7-2 to TRBJ2-6, with D hard to call. Per germline, CDR1 SGHTA and CDR2 FQGNSA. V was shortened by 1 base and J by 0 bases, with 4 bases between the two germline ends. This CDR3 contains 15 residues.

The rearrangement links TRBV7-2 to TRBJ1-6, with 8 bases identical to TRBD1. Germline V gene sequence: CDR1 SGHTA, CDR2 FQGNSA. This CDR3 spans 15 amino acids. The V segment lost 3 bases and the J segment 7 bases; nucleotides outside the gene matches: 5. This chain's CDR3 is CASSFPDRGNSPLHF. CDR3 DNA sequence: TGTGCCAGCAGCTTTCCCGACAGGGGCAATTCACCCCTCCACTTT.

V and J are TRBV9 and TRBJ1-4; D may be TRBD1 (6 bases). Trimming removed 3 bases from V and 5 bases from J, with 17 bases in between. CDR1 is SGDLS and CDR2 is YYNGEE in the germline V gene. The CDR3 consists of 16 residues. The CDR3 region has the DNA TGTGCCAGCAGCGCAGGAGACAGGAGAGGGAATGAAAAACTGTTTTTT. Protein: CASSAGDRRGNEKLFF.

The count of this clone is one. The CDR3 DNA sequence: TGTGCCAGCAGCCCACGCCCAGGTCGCCAAGAGACCCAGTACTTC. Translating it yields CASSPRPGRQETQYF. The chain is built from TRBV6-5 and TRBJ2-5; unclear D gene. Per germline, CDR1 MNHEY and CDR2 SVGAGI. V dropped 6 bases and J dropped 1 base, with 15 bases sitting between them. The CDR3 has 15 amino acids.

The chain has TRBV7-2 and TRBJ2-1; 10 nucleotides align to TRBD2. Per the germline V gene, CDR1 is SGHTA and CDR2 is FQGNSA. J gave up 8 bases and V 1 base, and 5 bases lay outside the gene matches. CDR3 length equals 15 residues. CDR3 sequence: CASSLVASGGHEQFF. The CDR3 nucleotides are TGTGCCAGCAGCTTAGTGGCTAGCGGGGGACATGAGCAGTTCTTC.